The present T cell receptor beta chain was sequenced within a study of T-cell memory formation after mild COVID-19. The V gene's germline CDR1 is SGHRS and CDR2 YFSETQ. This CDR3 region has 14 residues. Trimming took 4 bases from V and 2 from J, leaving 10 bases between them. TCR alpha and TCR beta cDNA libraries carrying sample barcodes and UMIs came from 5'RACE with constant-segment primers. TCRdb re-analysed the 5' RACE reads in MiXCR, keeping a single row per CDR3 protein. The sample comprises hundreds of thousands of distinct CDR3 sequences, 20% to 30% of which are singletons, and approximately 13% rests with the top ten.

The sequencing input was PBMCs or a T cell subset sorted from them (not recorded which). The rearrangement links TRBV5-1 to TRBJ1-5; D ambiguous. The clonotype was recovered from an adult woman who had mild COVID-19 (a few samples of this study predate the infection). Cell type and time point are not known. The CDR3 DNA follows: TGCGCCAGCAGCCTCGGAGCGGGCAATCAGCCCCAGCATTTT. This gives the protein CASSLGAGNQPQHF. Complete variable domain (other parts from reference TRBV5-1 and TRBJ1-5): KAGVTQTPRYLIKTRGQQVTLSCSPISGHRSVSWYQQTPGQGLQFLFEYFSETQRNKGNFPGRFSGRQFSNSRSEMNVSTLELGDSALYLCASSLGAGNQPQHFGDGTRLSIL.